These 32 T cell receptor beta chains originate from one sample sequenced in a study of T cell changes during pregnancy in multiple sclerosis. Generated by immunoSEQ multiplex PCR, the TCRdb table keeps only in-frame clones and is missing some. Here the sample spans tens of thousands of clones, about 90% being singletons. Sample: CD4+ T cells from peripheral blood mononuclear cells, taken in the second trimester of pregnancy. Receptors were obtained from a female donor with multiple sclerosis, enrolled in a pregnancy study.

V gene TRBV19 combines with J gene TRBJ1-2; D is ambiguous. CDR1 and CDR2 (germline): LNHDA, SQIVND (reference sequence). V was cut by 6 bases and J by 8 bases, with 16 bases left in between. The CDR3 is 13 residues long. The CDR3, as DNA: TGTGCCAGTAGCCTCCAGGAGGTCAGGGGCTACACCTTC. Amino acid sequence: CASSLQEVRGYTF.

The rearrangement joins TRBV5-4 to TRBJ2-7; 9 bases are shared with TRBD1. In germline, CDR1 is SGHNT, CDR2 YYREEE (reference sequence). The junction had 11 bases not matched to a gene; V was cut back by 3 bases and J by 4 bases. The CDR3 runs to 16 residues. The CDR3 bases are TGTGCCAGCAGCTCTGGGCGTGACAGGGGGTTTTACGAGCAGTACTTC. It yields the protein CASSSGRDRGFYEQYF.

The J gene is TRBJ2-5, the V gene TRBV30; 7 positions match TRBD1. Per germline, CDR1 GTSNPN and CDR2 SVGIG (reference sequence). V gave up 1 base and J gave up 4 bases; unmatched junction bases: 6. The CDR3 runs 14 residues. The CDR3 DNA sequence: TGTGCCTGGAGTGGGCCTCCAGGGGGAGAGACCCAGTACTTC. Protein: CAWSGPPGGETQYF.

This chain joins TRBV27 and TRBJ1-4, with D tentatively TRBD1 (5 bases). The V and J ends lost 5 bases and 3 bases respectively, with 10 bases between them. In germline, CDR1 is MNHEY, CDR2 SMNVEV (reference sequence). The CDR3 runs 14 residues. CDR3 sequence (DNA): TGTGCCAGCAGTCTTCAGGGTGCTAATGAAAAACTGTTTTTT. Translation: CASSLQGANEKLFF.

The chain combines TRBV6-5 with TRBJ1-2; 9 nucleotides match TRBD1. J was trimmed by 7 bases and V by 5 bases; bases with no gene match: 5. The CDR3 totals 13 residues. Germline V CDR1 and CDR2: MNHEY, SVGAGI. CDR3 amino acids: CASSAQGALGYTF. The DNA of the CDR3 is TGTGCCAGCAGTGCACAGGGGGCGCTTGGCTACACCTTC.

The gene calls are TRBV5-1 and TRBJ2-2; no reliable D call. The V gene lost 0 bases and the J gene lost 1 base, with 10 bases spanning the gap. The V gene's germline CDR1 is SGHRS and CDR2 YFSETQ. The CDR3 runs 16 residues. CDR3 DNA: TGCGCCAGCAGCTTGGCCGCGCGGATGAACACCGGGGAGCTGTTTTTT. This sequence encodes CASSLAARMNTGELFF.

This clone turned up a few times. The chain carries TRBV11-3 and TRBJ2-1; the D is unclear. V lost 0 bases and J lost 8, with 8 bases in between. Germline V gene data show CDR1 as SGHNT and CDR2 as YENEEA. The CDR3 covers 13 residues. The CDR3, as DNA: TGTGCCAGCAGCTTAGAGTCAGTCCATGAGCAGTTCTTC. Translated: CASSLESVHEQFF.

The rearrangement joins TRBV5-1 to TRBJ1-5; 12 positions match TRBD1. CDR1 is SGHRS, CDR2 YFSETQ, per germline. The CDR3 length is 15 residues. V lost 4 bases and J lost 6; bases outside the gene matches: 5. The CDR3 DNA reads TGCGCCAGCAGCGCCGGGACAGGGGGCGGTCAGCCCCAGCATTTT. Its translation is CASSAGTGGGQPQHF.

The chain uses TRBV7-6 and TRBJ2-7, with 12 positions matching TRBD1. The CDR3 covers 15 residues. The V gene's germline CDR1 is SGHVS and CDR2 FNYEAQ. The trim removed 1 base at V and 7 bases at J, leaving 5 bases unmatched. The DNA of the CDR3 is TGTGCCAGCAGCTTAGGGGGACAGGGGGCTGGGGAGCAGTACTTC. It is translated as CASSLGGQGAGEQYF.

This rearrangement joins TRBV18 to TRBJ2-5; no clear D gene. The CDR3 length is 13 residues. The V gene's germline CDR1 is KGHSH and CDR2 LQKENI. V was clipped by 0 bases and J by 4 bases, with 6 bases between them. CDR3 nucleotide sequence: TGTGCCAGCTCACCACCTGGCCGAGAGACCCAGTACTTC. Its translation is CASSPPGRETQYF.

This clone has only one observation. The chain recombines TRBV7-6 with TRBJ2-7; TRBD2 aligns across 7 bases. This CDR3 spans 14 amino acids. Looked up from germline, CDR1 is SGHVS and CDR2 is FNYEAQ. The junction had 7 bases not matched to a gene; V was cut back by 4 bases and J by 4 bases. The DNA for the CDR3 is TGTGCCAGCAGCTCCCTGCGGGGGAGGTACGAGCAGTACTTC. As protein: CASSSLRGRYEQYF. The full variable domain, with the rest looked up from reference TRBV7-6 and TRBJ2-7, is GAGVSQSPRYKVTKRGQDVALRCDPISGHVSLYWYRQALGQGPEFLTYFNYEAQQDKSGLPNDRFSAERPEGSISTLTIQRTEQRDSAMYRCASSSLRGRYEQYFGPGTRLTVT.

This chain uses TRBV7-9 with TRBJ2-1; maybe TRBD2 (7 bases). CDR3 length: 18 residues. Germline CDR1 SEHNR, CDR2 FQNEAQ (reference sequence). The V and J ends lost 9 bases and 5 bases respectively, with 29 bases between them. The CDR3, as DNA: TGTGCCAGGGAGAGGGGGGGGCATGAGGTTGCTACCGACAATGAGCAGTTCTTC. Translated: CARERGGHEVATDNEQFF. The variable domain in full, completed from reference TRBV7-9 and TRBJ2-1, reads DTGVSQNPRHKITKRGQNVTFRCDPISEHNRLYWYRQTLGQGPEFLTYFQNEAQLEKSRLLSDRFSAERPKGSFSTLEIQRTEQGDSAMYLCARERGGHEVATDNEQFFGPGTRLTVL.

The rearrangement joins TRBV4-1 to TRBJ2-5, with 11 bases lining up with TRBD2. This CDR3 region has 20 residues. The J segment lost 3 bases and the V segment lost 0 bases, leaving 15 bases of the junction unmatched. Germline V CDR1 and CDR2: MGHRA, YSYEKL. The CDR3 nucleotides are TGCGCCAGCAGCCAAGATATGACTAGCGGGGCGCTCCCTAGGAAAGAGACCCAGTACTTC. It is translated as CASSQDMTSGALPRKETQYF.

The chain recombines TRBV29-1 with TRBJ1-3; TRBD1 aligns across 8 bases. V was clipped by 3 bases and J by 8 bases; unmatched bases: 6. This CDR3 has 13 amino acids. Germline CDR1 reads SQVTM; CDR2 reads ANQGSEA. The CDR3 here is CSVDSGGLDTIYF. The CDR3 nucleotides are TGCAGCGTTGACTCAGGGGGCTTGGACACCATATATTTT.

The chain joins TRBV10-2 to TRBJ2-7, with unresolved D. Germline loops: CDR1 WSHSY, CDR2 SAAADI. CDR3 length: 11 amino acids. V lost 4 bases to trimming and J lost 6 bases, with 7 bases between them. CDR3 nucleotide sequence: TGCGCCAGCAGTGGGAGAAGCGAGCAGTACTTC. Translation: CASSGRSEQYF.

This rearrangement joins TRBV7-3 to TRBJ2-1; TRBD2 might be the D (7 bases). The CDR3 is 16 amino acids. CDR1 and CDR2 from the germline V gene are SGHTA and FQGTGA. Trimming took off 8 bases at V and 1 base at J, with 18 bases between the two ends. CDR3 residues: CASRRGGEGSYNEQFF. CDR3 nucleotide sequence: TGTGCCAGCCGTCGAGGGGGGGAAGGTTCCTACAATGAGCAGTTCTTC.

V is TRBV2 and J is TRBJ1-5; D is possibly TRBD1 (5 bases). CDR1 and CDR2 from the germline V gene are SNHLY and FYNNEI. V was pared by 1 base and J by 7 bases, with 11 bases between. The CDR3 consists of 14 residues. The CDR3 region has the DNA TGTGCCAGCAGTGAAGGGGGGGGTGGCCAGCCCCAGCATTTT. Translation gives CASSEGGGGQPQHF.

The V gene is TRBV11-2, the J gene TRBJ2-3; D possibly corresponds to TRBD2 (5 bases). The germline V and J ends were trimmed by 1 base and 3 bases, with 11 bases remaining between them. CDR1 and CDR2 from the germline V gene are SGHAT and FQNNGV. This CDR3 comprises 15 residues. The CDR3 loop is CASSLVFRGTDTQYF. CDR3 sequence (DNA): TGTGCCAGCAGCTTAGTATTTCGGGGAACAGATACGCAGTATTTT.

This CDR3 reads CASSSGGAYNEQFF. CDR3 sequence (DNA): TGTGCCAGCAGTAGCGGGGGGGCCTACAATGAGCAGTTCTTC. This sequence joins TRBV27 and TRBJ2-1; 10 nucleotides align to TRBD2. Losses at the gene ends were 5 bases for V and 2 bases for J; bases not matched to a gene: 0. The germline V gene encodes CDR1 MNHEY and CDR2 SMNVEV (reference sequence). CDR3 length: 14 residues.

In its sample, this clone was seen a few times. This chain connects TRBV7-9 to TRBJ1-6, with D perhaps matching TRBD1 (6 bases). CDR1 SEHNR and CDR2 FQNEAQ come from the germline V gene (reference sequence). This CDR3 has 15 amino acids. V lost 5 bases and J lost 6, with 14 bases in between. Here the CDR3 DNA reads TGTGCCAGCAGCACCTACAGGGCAGCTAATTCACCCCTCCACTTT. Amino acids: CASSTYRAANSPLHF.

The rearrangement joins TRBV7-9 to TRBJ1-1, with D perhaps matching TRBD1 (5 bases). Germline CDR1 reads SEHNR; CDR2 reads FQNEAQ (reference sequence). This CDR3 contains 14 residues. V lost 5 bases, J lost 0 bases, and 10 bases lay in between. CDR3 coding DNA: TGTGCCAGCAGCATCAGGGCCATGAACACTGAAGCTTTCTTT. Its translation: CASSIRAMNTEAFF.

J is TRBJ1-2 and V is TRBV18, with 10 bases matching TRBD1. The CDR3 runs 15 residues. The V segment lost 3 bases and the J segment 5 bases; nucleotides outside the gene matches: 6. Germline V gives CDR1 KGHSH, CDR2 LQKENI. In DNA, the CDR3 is TGTGCCAGCTCACCGGGACAGGGGCTTAATTATGGCTACACCTTC. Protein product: CASSPGQGLNYGYTF. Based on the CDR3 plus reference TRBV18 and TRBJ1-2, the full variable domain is NAGVMQNPRHLVRRRGQEARLRCSPMKGHSHVYWYRQLPEEGLKFMVYLQKENIIDESGMPKERFSAEFPKEGPSILRIQQVVRGDSAAYFCASSPGQGLNYGYTFGSGTRLTVV.

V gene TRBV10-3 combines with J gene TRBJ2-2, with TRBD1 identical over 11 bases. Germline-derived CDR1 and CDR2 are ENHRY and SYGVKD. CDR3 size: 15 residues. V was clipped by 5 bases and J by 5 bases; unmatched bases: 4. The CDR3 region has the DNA TGTGCCATCAGTACCGGGACAGGGGGAACCGGGGAGCTGTTTTTT. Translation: CAISTGTGGTGELFF.

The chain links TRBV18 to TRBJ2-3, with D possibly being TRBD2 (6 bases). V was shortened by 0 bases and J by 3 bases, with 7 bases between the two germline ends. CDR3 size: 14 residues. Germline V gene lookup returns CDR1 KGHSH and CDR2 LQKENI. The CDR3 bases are TGTGCCAGCTCACCACCGGAGGGTACAGATACGCAGTATTTT. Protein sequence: CASSPPEGTDTQYF.

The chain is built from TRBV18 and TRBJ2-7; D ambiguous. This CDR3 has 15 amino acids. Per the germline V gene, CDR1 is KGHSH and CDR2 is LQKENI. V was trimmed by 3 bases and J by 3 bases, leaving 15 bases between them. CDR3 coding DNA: TGTGCCAGCTCACCGACGACTGGCTCCAACTACGAGCAGTACTTC. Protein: CASSPTTGSNYEQYF.

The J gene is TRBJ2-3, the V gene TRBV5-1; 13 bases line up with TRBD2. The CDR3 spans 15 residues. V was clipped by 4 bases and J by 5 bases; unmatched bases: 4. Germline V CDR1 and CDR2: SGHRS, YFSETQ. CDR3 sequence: CASSGLAGEGDTQYF. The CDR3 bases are TGCGCCAGCAGCGGACTAGCGGGAGAGGGAGATACGCAGTATTTT.

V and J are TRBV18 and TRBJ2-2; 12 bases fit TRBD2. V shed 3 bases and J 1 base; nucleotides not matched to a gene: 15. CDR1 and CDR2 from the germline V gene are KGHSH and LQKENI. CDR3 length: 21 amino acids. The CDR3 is CASSPPPSSGRALMNTGELFF. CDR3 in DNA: TGTGCCAGCTCACCGCCCCCCTCTAGCGGGAGGGCCTTAATGAACACCGGGGAGCTGTTTTTT.

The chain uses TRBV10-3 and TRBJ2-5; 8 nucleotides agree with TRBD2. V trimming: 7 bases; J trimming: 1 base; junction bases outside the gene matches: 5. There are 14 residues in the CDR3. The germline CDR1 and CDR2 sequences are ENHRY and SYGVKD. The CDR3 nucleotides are TGTGCCATCAAGGGCGGGGGGTTCCAAGAGACCCAGTACTTC. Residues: CAIKGGGFQETQYF.

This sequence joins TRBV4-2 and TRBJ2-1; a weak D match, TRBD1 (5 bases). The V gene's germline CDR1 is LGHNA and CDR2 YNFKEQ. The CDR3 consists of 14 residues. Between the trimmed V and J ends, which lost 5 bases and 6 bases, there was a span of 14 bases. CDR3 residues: CASSEGPTVNEQFF. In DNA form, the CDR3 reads TGTGCCAGCAGCGAAGGGCCGACAGTCAATGAGCAGTTCTTC.

The CDR3 loop reads CASSQGSGGEGYNEQFF. The CDR3, as DNA: TGCGCCAGCAGCCAAGGGAGCGGGGGGGAGGGCTACAATGAGCAGTTCTTC. The chain joins TRBV4-1 to TRBJ2-1; 10 positions agree with TRBD2. V lost 1 base to trimming and J lost 3 bases; unmatched junction nucleotides: 6. The CDR3 loop spans 17 amino acids. Germline loops: CDR1 MGHRA, CDR2 YSYEKL.

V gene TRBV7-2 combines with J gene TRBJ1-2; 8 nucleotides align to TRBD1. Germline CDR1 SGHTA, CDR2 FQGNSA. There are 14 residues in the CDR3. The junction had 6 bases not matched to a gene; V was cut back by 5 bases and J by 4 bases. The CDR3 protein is CASSPPGQVYGYTF. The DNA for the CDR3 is TGTGCCAGCAGCCCACCGGGACAGGTCTATGGCTACACCTTC.

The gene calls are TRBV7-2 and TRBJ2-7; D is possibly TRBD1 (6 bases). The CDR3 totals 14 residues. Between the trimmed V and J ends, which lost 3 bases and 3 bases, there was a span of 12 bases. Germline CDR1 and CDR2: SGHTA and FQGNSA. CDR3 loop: CASSLSGTSYEQYF. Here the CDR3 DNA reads TGTGCCAGCAGCTTGTCCGGGACAAGCTACGAGCAGTACTTC.